A single sample is the source of the 14 T cell receptor beta chains below, sequenced in a study of T cell changes during pregnancy in multiple sclerosis. Data came from immunoSEQ multiplex PCR; TCRdb stores just in-frame clones and leaves some out. The sample lists fewer than 50,000 clones, around 94% occurring once. This material consisted of CD8+ T cells from peripheral blood mononuclear cells, taken before pregnancy. All receptors come from a female donor with multiple sclerosis, enrolled in a pregnancy study.

This chain uses TRBV19 with TRBJ1-2, with 10 bases identical to TRBD1. The CDR3 extends over 16 amino acids. Germline loops: CDR1 LNHDA, CDR2 SQIVND (reference sequence). After removal of 3 bases from V and 3 bases from J, the junction contained 7 bases not matched to a gene. DNA of the CDR3: TGTGCCAGTAGTATGGGACAGGGGCTGCTCGACTATGGCTACACCTTC. Its protein is CASSMGQGLLDYGYTF.

The chain couples TRBV27 to TRBJ2-7; possible D gene TRBD2, 5 bases. V was shortened by 6 bases and J by 6 bases, with 12 bases between the two germline ends. The CDR3 has 12 residues. The V gene's germline CDR1 is MNHEY and CDR2 SMNVEV (reference sequence). Here the CDR3 reads CASSPLALEQYF. Written as DNA, the CDR3 is TGTGCCAGCAGCCCCTTAGCGCTCGAGCAGTACTTC.

The chain joins TRBV19 to TRBJ2-1; 8 bases match TRBD1. This CDR3 contains 13 residues. Germline trimming cut 3 bases from V and 8 bases from J; bases unmatched to any gene: 3. Germline CDR1 reads LNHDA; CDR2 reads SQIVND (reference sequence). In DNA, the CDR3 is TGTGCCAGTAGTATGGGACAGGTAGATGAGCAGTTCTTC. This gives the protein CASSMGQVDEQFF. The variable domain in full, completed from reference TRBV19 and TRBJ2-1, reads DGGITQSPKYLFRKEGQNVTLSCEQNLNHDAMYWYRQDPGQGLRLIYYSQIVNDFQKGDIAEGYSVSREKKESFPLTVTSAQKNPTAFYLCASSMGQVDEQFFGPGTRLTVL.

The CDR3 loop is CASSLSDRGPTNEKLFF. The CDR3 DNA is TGTGCCAGCAGCTTAAGCGATAGGGGGCCAACTAATGAAAAACTGTTTTTT. The chain combines TRBV7-9 with TRBJ1-4, with 7 bases that match TRBD1. V shed 2 bases and J 0 bases; nucleotides not matched to a gene: 6. Germline CDR1 and CDR2: SEHNR and FQNEAQ (reference sequence). The CDR3 length is 17 residues.

The chain carries TRBV19 and TRBJ2-5; 11 bases agree with TRBD2. This CDR3 spans 16 amino acids. Trimming removed 3 bases from V and 0 bases from J; junction bases left unmatched: 3. Looked up from germline, CDR1 is LNHDA and CDR2 is SQIVND (reference sequence). The CDR3 region is CASSIGLAGYQETQYF. In nucleotides, the CDR3 is TGTGCCAGTAGTATTGGACTAGCGGGTTACCAAGAGACCCAGTACTTC. Based on the CDR3 plus reference TRBV19 and TRBJ2-5, the full variable domain is DGGITQSPKYLFRKEGQNVTLSCEQNLNHDAMYWYRQDPGQGLRLIYYSQIVNDFQKGDIAEGYSVSREKKESFPLTVTSAQKNPTAFYLCASSIGLAGYQETQYFGPGTRLLVL.

The chain has TRBV7-8 and TRBJ2-7; D uncertain. CDR1 and CDR2 from the germline V gene are SGHVS and FQNEAQ. The CDR3 runs 14 residues. V was cut by 0 bases and J by 2 bases, with 8 bases left in between. The chain's CDR3 is CASSLANSPYEQYF. CDR3 in DNA: TGTGCCAGCAGCTTAGCGAACAGTCCCTACGAGCAGTACTTC.

This chain joins TRBV7-9 and TRBJ2-2; D may be TRBD1 (7 bases). Trimming stripped 3 bases from V and 0 bases from J, with 11 bases between. This CDR3 spans 16 amino acids. CDR1 is SEHNR, CDR2 FQNEAQ, per germline (reference sequence). The CDR3 spells CASSLRDSSNTGELFF. DNA for the CDR3: TGTGCCAGCAGCTTGCGGGACAGTTCGAACACCGGGGAGCTGTTTTTT.

The rearrangement links TRBV23-1 to TRBJ2-7, with 10 bases that match TRBD1. TRBV23-1 is an open reading frame whose function is uncertain. This CDR3 is 15 amino acids long. J gave up 4 bases and V 6 bases, and 9 bases lay outside the gene matches. CDR3 sequence: CASRQRPGQGYEQYF. The CDR3 region has the DNA TGCGCCAGCAGACAACGTCCGGGACAGGGGTACGAGCAGTACTTC.

This clone was counted a single time. The V and J genes are TRBV7-8 and TRBJ2-1, with 10 bases identical to TRBD1. Trimming at V came to 2 bases and at J to 5 bases, leaving 18 bases not matched to a gene. Per the germline V gene, CDR1 is SGHVS and CDR2 is FQNEAQ. This CDR3 has 20 amino acids. The CDR3 region is CASSLNAGGVVGTGDNEQFF. CDR3 coding DNA: TGTGCCAGCAGCTTAAATGCGGGTGGGGTTGTAGGGACAGGGGACAATGAGCAGTTCTTC.

The chain is built from TRBV4-1 and TRBJ2-1, with 9 bases matching TRBD2. Germline lookup yields CDR1 MGHRA and CDR2 YSYEKL. V shed 5 bases, J shed 8 bases, and the junction held 4 bases outside the gene matches. The CDR3 spans 13 residues. This chain's CDR3 is CASSGTSFDEQFF. The DNA of the CDR3 is TGCGCCAGCAGCGGGACTAGCTTCGATGAGCAGTTCTTC.

The rearrangement uses TRBV27 and TRBJ1-2, with a possible D match to TRBD1 (5 bases). The CDR3 is 16 residues long. Germline values: CDR1 MNHEY, CDR2 SMNVEV (reference sequence). The ends were cut back, 3 bases at V and 0 bases at J, with 14 bases in the middle. In DNA, the CDR3 is TGTGCCAGCAGTTTTTTGGGGGGGGAGACTAACTATGGCTACACCTTC. Amino acids: CASSFLGGETNYGYTF.

In nucleotides, the CDR3 is TGTGCCAGCAGTTACATGGGGACAGACTACAATGAGCAGTTCTTC. Translated, it gives CASSYMGTDYNEQFF. J is TRBJ2-1 and V is TRBV6-5, with TRBD1 identical over 7 bases. V lost 2 bases to trimming and J lost 3 bases; unmatched junction nucleotides: 4. The CDR3 length is 15 residues. The germline gives CDR1 MNHEY, CDR2 SVGAGI.

The CDR3 bases are TGTGCCAGCACCGACACCTTTTTTAGCGGGAATGAGCAGTTCTTC. This translates into CASTDTFFSGNEQFF. The rearrangement links TRBV11-2 to TRBJ2-1, with 7 positions matching TRBD2. V shed 7 bases, J shed 7 bases, and the junction held 13 bases outside the gene matches. The germline CDR1 and CDR2 sequences are SGHAT and FQNNGV. The CDR3 spans 15 residues. Based on the CDR3 plus reference TRBV11-2 and TRBJ2-1, the full variable domain is EAGVAQSPRYKIIEKRQSVAFWCNPISGHATLYWYQQILGQGPKLLIQFQNNGVVDDSQLPKDRFSAERLKGVDSTLKIQPAKLEDSAVYLCASTDTFFSGNEQFFGPGTRLTVL.

The genes are TRBV30 and TRBJ1-1; D is unresolved. V lost 2 bases and J 3 bases, leaving 13 bases between the germline ends. Germline CDR1 is GTSNPN and CDR2 is SVGIG (reference sequence). This CDR3 has 14 amino acids. The CDR3 bases are TGTGCCTGGAGTAGACAACGCATTCACACTGAAGCTTTCTTT. It translates to CAWSRQRIHTEAFF. The full variable domain, completed using reference TRBV30 and TRBJ1-1, is SQTIHQWPATLVQPVGSPLSLECTVEGTSNPNLYWYRQAAGRGLQLLFYSVGIGQISSEVPQNLSASRPQDRQFILSSKKLLLSDSGFYLCAWSRQRIHTEAFFGQGTRLTVV.